These 27 T cell receptor beta chains were all obtained from the same sample, sequenced in a study of shared clonotypes between healthy human individuals. The data were produced by immunoSEQ multiplex PCR, yet TCRdb's version contains in-frame clones alone and is incomplete. The sample gives over a million clones, approximately 96% of which show up once; approximately 1.1% is in the top ten. The sample taken for sequencing was naive CD4+ T cells sorted from blood. Noted subset: CD45RA+ positively selected. These receptors originate from a man aged 25 to 40 in good health.

The chain combines TRBV9 with TRBJ2-6, with D perhaps TRBD1 (5 bases). Per germline, CDR1 SGDLS and CDR2 YYNGEE. V was shortened by 1 base and J by 2 bases, with 16 bases between the two germline ends. The CDR3 extends over 18 amino acids. CDR3 loop: CASSVNSAGRTGANVLTF. The DNA for the CDR3 is TGTGCCAGCAGCGTAAATTCCGCAGGGCGAACTGGGGCCAACGTCCTGACTTTC.

The V gene is TRBV5-6, the J gene TRBJ2-2; no clear D gene. The CDR3 sequence is 15 residues long. The germline V and J ends were trimmed by 2 bases and 7 bases, with 15 bases remaining between them. Germline values: CDR1 SGHDT, CDR2 YYEEEE. The CDR3: CASSFYPIGNGELFF. DNA of the CDR3: TGTGCCAGCAGCTTTTATCCCATCGGTAACGGGGAGCTGTTTTTT.

The chain joins TRBV11-2 to TRBJ2-2, with no clear D. The CDR3 covers 14 residues. Trimming took off 0 bases at V and 7 bases at J, with 9 bases between the two ends. CDR1 SGHAT and CDR2 FQNNGV come from the germline V gene. CDR3 DNA: TGTGCCAGCAGCTTAGATCGAAGATTCGGGGAGCTGTTTTTT. Translating gives CASSLDRRFGELFF.

The chain employs TRBV2 and TRBJ2-3, with no clear D. V gave up 7 bases and J gave up 2 bases, with 13 bases separating them. From germline, CDR1 is SNHLY and CDR2 FYNNEI. The CDR3 has 14 residues. The CDR3 sequence: CASMKVLATDTQYF. The CDR3, as DNA: TGTGCCAGCATGAAGGTATTAGCCACAGATACGCAGTATTTT. Filled out from reference TRBV2 and TRBJ2-3, the complete variable domain reads EPEVTQTPSHQVTQMGQEVILRCVPISNHLYFYWYRQILGQKVEFLVSFYNNEISEKSEIFDDQFSVERPDGSNFTLKIRSTKLEDSAMYFCASMKVLATDTQYFGPGTRLTVL.

The count of this clone is one. The sample carries other DNA sequences with the same CDR3. The gene calls are TRBV2 and TRBJ1-2; 7 nucleotides line up with TRBD1. This CDR3 spans 13 amino acids. Trimming took 4 bases from V and 3 from J; bases not matched to a gene: 2. Germline V gives CDR1 SNHLY, CDR2 FYNNEI. As DNA, the CDR3 is TGTGCCAGCAGTGTGCAGGGGGACTATGGCTACACCTTC. Amino acid sequence: CASSVQGDYGYTF. The full variable domain, in which reference TRBV2 and TRBJ1-2 provide the parts outside the CDR3, is EPEVTQTPSHQVTQMGQEVILRCVPISNHLYFYWYRQILGQKVEFLVSFYNNEISEKSEIFDDQFSVERPDGSNFTLKIRSTKLEDSAMYFCASSVQGDYGYTFGSGTRLTVV.

The J gene is TRBJ2-3, the V gene TRBV29-1; tentatively, D is TRBD1 (5 bases). Germline loops: CDR1 SQVTM, CDR2 ANQGSEA. The CDR3 length is 11 residues. Trimming shortened V by 7 bases and J by 4 bases, and 9 bases separated the two germline ends. The CDR3 loop is CSADSADTQYF. The CDR3 DNA sequence: TGCAGCGCTGACAGTGCAGATACGCAGTATTTT.

The chain combines TRBV30 with TRBJ1-3; weak D call: TRBD1 (5 bases). The germline V gene has CDR1 GTSNPN and CDR2 SVGIG (reference sequence). The CDR3 has 14 amino acids. V was trimmed by 2 bases and J by 2 bases, leaving 10 bases between them. The CDR3 spells CAWSYGHPGNTIYF. The CDR3 coding sequence is TGTGCCTGGAGTTACGGACACCCTGGAAACACCATATATTTT.

CDR3 in DNA: TGTGCCAGCAGCTTGGTCCGGGGGGCCTACAATGAGCAGTTCTTC. Translation: CASSLVRGAYNEQFF. The V gene is TRBV11-2, the J gene TRBJ2-1; 7 bases are shared with TRBD2. Trimming took 3 bases from V and 2 from J; bases not matched to a gene: 4. This CDR3 has 15 amino acids. Germline CDR1 is SGHAT and CDR2 is FQNNGV.

A single count supports this clone. V is TRBV30 and J is TRBJ1-1; D is unclear. V gave up 4 bases and J gave up 5 bases, with 11 bases separating them. This CDR3 contains 12 residues. CDR1 is GTSNPN and CDR2 is SVGIG in the germline V gene (reference sequence). The CDR3 bases are TGTGCCTGGATCCCGACGGGGACTGAAGCTTTCTTT. Residues: CAWIPTGTEAFF.

CDR3 region: CASLAGGGTDTQYF. The CDR3 DNA reads TGTGCCAGCCTGGCAGGGGGCGGCACAGATACGCAGTATTTT. V gene TRBV28 combines with J gene TRBJ2-3; TRBD1 agrees at 8 bases. V gave up 8 bases and J gave up 1 base; unmatched junction bases: 5. CDR3 length: 14 residues. The germline V gene encodes CDR1 MDHEN and CDR2 SYDVKM. The full variable domain, rest sourced from reference TRBV28 and TRBJ2-3, is DVKVTQSSRYLVKRTGEKVFLECVQDMDHENMFWYRQDPGLGLRLIYFSYDVKMKEKGDIPEGYSVSREKKERFSLILESASTNQTSMYLCASLAGGGTDTQYFGPGTRLTVL.

V is TRBV27 and J is TRBJ1-4; 7 bases match TRBD1. The germline V gene has CDR1 MNHEY and CDR2 SMNVEV (reference sequence). V lost 4 bases, J lost 3 bases, and 5 bases stayed unmatched. CDR3 length: 15 amino acids. CDR3 in amino acids: CASSSTGSSNEKLFF. The CDR3 coding sequence is TGTGCCAGCAGTTCGACAGGGTCGTCTAATGAAAAACTGTTTTTT. Full variable domain (missing parts from reference TRBV27 and TRBJ1-4): EAQVTQNPRYLITVTGKKLTVTCSQNMNHEYMSWYRQDPGLGLRQIYYSMNVEVTDKGDVPEGYKVSRKEKRNFPLILESPSPNQTSLYFCASSSTGSSNEKLFFGSGTQLSVL.

The rearrangement joins TRBV10-2 to TRBJ2-7, with D unresolved. CDR3 length equals 15 residues. Germline values: CDR1 WSHSY, CDR2 SAAADI. V lost 4 bases to trimming and J lost 0 bases, with 13 bases between them. In nucleotides, the CDR3 is TGCGCCAGCAGTGCGACCAGTCCGGGCTCCTACGAGCAGTACTTC. Its translation: CASSATSPGSYEQYF.

This clone was counted once. The chain combines TRBV6-5 with TRBJ2-7; 9 bases line up with TRBD2. Germline V CDR1 and CDR2: MNHEY, SVGAGI. Losses at the gene ends were 5 bases for V and 3 bases for J; bases not matched to a gene: 5. The CDR3 length is 14 residues. The CDR3 nucleotides are TGTGCCAGCAGTACTAGCGGGCCTTTCTACGAGCAGTACTTC. Protein: CASSTSGPFYEQYF.

The chain employs TRBV4-3 and TRBJ2-5; the match to TRBD1 covers 8 bases. The CDR3 covers 15 residues. The V segment lost 2 bases and the J segment 4 bases; nucleotides outside the gene matches: 6. Germline CDR1 LGHNA, CDR2 YSLEER. CDR3 sequence reads: CASSQSDRGRETQYF. The CDR3 nucleotides are TGCGCCAGCAGCCAATCCGACAGGGGAAGAGAGACCCAGTACTTC.

Comment on this clone: Different DNA sequences within this sample yield the same CDR3. The CDR3 nucleotides read TGTGCCAGCAGCTTAGGACTAGCGGCCACAGATACGCAGTATTTT. Protein sequence: CASSLGLAATDTQYF. The chain employs TRBV11-3 and TRBJ2-3; 9 bases align to TRBD2. The CDR3 contains 15 residues. Germline values: CDR1 SGHNT, CDR2 YENEEA. V was pared by 1 base and J by 2 bases, with 1 base of the junction left unmatched. The variable domain in full, with the rest retrieved from reference TRBV11-3 and TRBJ2-3, is EAGVVQSPRYKIIEKKQPVAFWCNPISGHNTLYWYLQNLGQGPELLIRYENEEAVDDSQLPKDRFSAERLKGVDSTLKIQPAELGDSAVYLCASSLGLAATDTQYFGPGTRLTVL.

J is TRBJ1-1 and V is TRBV9; D might be TRBD1 (6 bases). CDR3 length: 16 residues. Trimming pared 0 bases from V and 3 bases from J, leaving 15 bases between. Germline-derived CDR1 and CDR2 are SGDLS and YYNGEE. The CDR3 region has the DNA TGTGCCAGCAGCGTAGGGCGGGGGGCGCGTTACACTGAAGCTTTCTTT. It translates to CASSVGRGARYTEAFF.

This chain uses TRBV28 with TRBJ1-5; D is unresolved. This CDR3 has 14 amino acids. The V gene's germline CDR1 is MDHEN and CDR2 SYDVKM. Deletions cut 7 bases from V and 4 bases from J, with 14 bases between. CDR3 loop: CASNPSPPNQPQHF. The CDR3 DNA is TGTGCCAGCAATCCGTCTCCGCCAAATCAGCCCCAGCATTTT.

This chain connects TRBV9 to TRBJ1-1; D is unclear. V was shortened by 1 base and J by 4 bases, with 8 bases between the two germline ends. Germline values: CDR1 SGDLS, CDR2 YYNGEE. CDR3 length: 13 residues. In DNA form, the CDR3 reads TGTGCCAGCAGCGTATCGACCGGCACTGAAGCTTTCTTT. Amino acid sequence: CASSVSTGTEAFF. Based on the CDR3 plus reference TRBV9 and TRBJ1-1, the full variable domain is DSGVTQTPKHLITATGQRVTLRCSPRSGDLSVYWYQQSLDQGLQFLIQYYNGEERAKGNILERFSAQQFPDLHSELNLSSLELGDSALYFCASSVSTGTEAFFGQGTRLTVV.

V gene TRBV10-1 combines with J gene TRBJ2-3; D is uncertain. CDR1 WNHNN and CDR2 SYGVQD come from the germline V gene (reference sequence). V dropped 5 bases and J dropped 6 bases, with 9 bases sitting between them. CDR3 length: 12 amino acids. The CDR3 reads CASSLVGDTQYF. The CDR3 DNA reads as TGCGCCAGCAGTCTCGTCGGGGATACGCAGTATTTT.

J is TRBJ2-2 and V is TRBV28, with 8 bases that match TRBD1. Germline CDR1 and CDR2: MDHEN and SYDVKM. The CDR3 is 14 residues long. Losses at the gene ends were 6 bases for V and 1 base for J; bases not matched to a gene: 1. The CDR3 loop is CASRGTGNTGELFF. The DNA of the CDR3 is TGTGCCAGCAGGGGGACAGGGAACACCGGGGAGCTGTTTTTT.

CDR3 amino acids: CASSAEVADYTDTQYF. The CDR3 DNA is TGTGCCAGCAGCGCAGAGGTGGCCGATTACACAGATACGCAGTATTTT. The V and J genes are TRBV9 and TRBJ2-3, with D unresolved. Germline V gene sequence: CDR1 SGDLS, CDR2 YYNGEE. This CDR3 has 16 amino acids. Between the trimmed V and J ends, which lost 3 bases and 2 bases, there was a span of 16 bases. Complete variable domain (other parts from reference TRBV9 and TRBJ2-3): DSGVTQTPKHLITATGQRVTLRCSPRSGDLSVYWYQQSLDQGLQFLIQYYNGEERAKGNILERFSAQQFPDLHSELNLSSLELGDSALYFCASSAEVADYTDTQYFGPGTRLTVL.

This clone showed up just once. The chain couples TRBV28 to TRBJ1-2; D unresolved. The CDR3 contains 12 residues. With 7 bases removed from V and 5 bases from J, the gap between germline ends came to 11 bases. The germline V gene encodes CDR1 MDHEN and CDR2 SYDVKM. DNA of the CDR3: TGTGCCAGCACCATAGGTGGATATGGCTACACCTTC. This codes for CASTIGGYGYTF.

The CDR3 is CASSLPPRGLSTDTQYF. The DNA of the CDR3 is TGTGCCAGCAGCTTACCCCCCCGGGGGCTGTCCACAGATACGCAGTATTTT. The genes are TRBV11-2 and TRBJ2-3; perhaps D is TRBD1 or TRBD2 (6 bases each). Trimming took 2 bases from V and 2 from J, leaving 17 bases between them. The germline V gene has CDR1 SGHAT and CDR2 FQNNGV. This CDR3 has 17 residues.

The genes are TRBV15 and TRBJ1-1, with a tentative D call TRBD1 (5 bases). The CDR3 extends over 14 amino acids. Per germline, CDR1 LNHNV and CDR2 YYDKDF (reference sequence). Trimming shortened V by 2 bases and J by 4 bases, and 11 bases separated the two germline ends. CDR3 in amino acids: CATSRPGTATEAFF. CDR3 nucleotide sequence: TGTGCCACCAGCAGACCTGGGACTGCCACTGAAGCTTTCTTT.

The chain has TRBV18 and TRBJ2-2, with 7 bases identical to TRBD1. Germline V gene lookup returns CDR1 KGHSH and CDR2 LQKENI. The CDR3 totals 17 residues. V lost 3 bases, J lost 1 base, and 8 bases stayed unmatched. In nucleotides, the CDR3 is TGTGCCAGCTCACCCTCCAGGGGGACATGGAACACCGGGGAGCTGTTTTTT. This encodes CASSPSRGTWNTGELFF.

The chain couples TRBV4-2 to TRBJ2-5, with 9 bases fitting TRBD2. Germline V gene data show CDR1 as LGHNA and CDR2 as YNFKEQ. The V segment lost 2 bases and the J segment 4 bases; nucleotides outside the gene matches: 5. The CDR3 runs 15 residues. The CDR3 DNA reads TGTGCCAGCAGCCAACCTGGACTAGCGATAGAGACCCAGTACTTC. The encoded protein is CASSQPGLAIETQYF.

The V and J genes are TRBV7-2 and TRBJ1-1; D gene ambiguous. V was pared by 5 bases and J by 4 bases, with 11 bases between. From germline, CDR1 is SGHTA and CDR2 FQGNSA. There are 13 residues in the CDR3. Here the CDR3 reads CASSPEGGTEAFF. Written as DNA, the CDR3 is TGTGCCAGCAGCCCTGAGGGTGGCACTGAAGCTTTCTTT.